Listed here are 5 T cell receptor beta chains from one sample, sequenced in a study of cytomegalovirus exposure and HLA in healthy donors. Measured with immunoSEQ multiplex PCR; TCRdb has only the in-frame clones, and not every one. The sample holds around 350,000 clones, 86% seen once. Source material: PBMCs. The receptors were gathered from a woman aged 18-29 years in good health and CMV-seronegative.

The chain links TRBV28 to TRBJ2-7; D might be TRBD2 (5 bases). The V gene's germline CDR1 is MDHEN and CDR2 SYDVKM. Trimming pared 2 bases from V and 7 bases from J, leaving 18 bases between. The CDR3 length is 15 residues. In nucleotides, the CDR3 is TGTGCCAGCAGTTTAGGCGTAGGGCCGGGGTTAGAGCAGTACTTC. Protein product: CASSLGVGPGLEQYF.

The V and J genes are TRBV19 and TRBJ2-3; the D gene is possibly TRBD2 (7 bases). The CDR3 length is 16 residues. Trimming took 5 bases from V and 2 from J, leaving 17 bases between them. Germline V lookup: CDR1 LNHDA, CDR2 SQIVND (reference sequence). DNA for the CDR3: TGTGCCAGTAGTTCTTATCGGGGGGCTTACACAGATACGCAGTATTTT. Its protein is CASSSYRGAYTDTQYF.

The chain carries TRBV9 and TRBJ2-7; D is possibly TRBD2 (7 bases). Germline values: CDR1 SGDLS, CDR2 YYNGEE. This CDR3 region has 14 residues. V gave up 2 bases and J gave up 4 bases, with 13 bases separating them. The chain's CDR3 is CASSVDRGGYEQYF. DNA of the CDR3: TGTGCCAGCAGCGTCGATAGGGGGGGGTACGAGCAGTACTTC.

The chain links TRBV27 to TRBJ2-7; 7 bases agree with TRBD1. V was clipped by 8 bases and J by 1 base; unmatched bases: 5. The CDR3 covers 13 residues. Germline V gene sequence: CDR1 MNHEY, CDR2 SMNVEV (reference sequence). The CDR3 is CASGPGQSYEQYF. For the CDR3, the DNA is TGTGCCAGCGGGCCGGGACAGTCCTACGAGCAGTACTTC.

The chain employs TRBV28 and TRBJ2-7; TRBD1 matches at 10 bases. V was clipped by 6 bases and J by 4 bases; unmatched bases: 12. CDR1 MDHEN and CDR2 SYDVKM come from the germline V gene. The CDR3 length is 16 residues. CDR3: CASSPTDWDRGYEQYF. In nucleotides, the CDR3 is TGTGCCAGCAGCCCAACCGACTGGGACAGGGGTTACGAGCAGTACTTC.